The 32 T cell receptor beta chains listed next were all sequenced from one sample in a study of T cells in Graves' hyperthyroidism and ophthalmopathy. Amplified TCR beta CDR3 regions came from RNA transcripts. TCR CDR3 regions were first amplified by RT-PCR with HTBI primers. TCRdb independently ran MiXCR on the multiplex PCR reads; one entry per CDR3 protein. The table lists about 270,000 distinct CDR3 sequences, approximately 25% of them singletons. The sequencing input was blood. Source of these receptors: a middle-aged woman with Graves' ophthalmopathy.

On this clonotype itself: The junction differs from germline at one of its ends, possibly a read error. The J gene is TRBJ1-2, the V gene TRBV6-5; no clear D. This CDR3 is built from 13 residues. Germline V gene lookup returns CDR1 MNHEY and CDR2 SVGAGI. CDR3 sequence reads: CASSYRSASGYAF. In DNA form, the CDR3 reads TGTGCCAGCAGTTATAGGTCAGCTAGCGGCTACGCCTTC.

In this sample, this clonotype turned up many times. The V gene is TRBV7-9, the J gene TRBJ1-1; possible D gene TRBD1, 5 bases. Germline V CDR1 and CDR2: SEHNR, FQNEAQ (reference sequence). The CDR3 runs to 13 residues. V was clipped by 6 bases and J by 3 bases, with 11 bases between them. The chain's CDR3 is CASRYTGDTEAFF. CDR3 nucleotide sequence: TGTGCCAGCAGGTACACGGGGGACACTGAAGCTTTCTTT.

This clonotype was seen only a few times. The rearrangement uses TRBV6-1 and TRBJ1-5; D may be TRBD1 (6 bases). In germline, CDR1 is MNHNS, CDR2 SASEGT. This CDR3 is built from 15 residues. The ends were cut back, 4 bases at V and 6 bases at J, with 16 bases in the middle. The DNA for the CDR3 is TGTGCCAGCAGTGGGGGGACATCGGGGTTTCAGCCCCAGCATTTT. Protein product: CASSGGTSGFQPQHF.

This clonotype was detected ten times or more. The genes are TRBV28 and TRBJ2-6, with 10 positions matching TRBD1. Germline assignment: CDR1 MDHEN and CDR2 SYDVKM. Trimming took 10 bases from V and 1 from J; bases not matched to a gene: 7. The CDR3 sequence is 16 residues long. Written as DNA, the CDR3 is TGTGCCACCGTGACAGGGGGCGCGTCTGGGGCCAACGTCCTGACTTTC. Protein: CATVTGGASGANVLTF.

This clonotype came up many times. CDR3 DNA: TGTGCCAGCAGTTTGCGCAGGGGTCTCGACGAGCAGTACTTC. This codes for CASSLRRGLDEQYF. The chain combines TRBV28 with TRBJ2-7; tentative D call: TRBD1 (6 bases). The V and J ends lost 3 bases and 5 bases respectively, with 14 bases between them. The CDR3 loop spans 14 amino acids. The germline CDR1 and CDR2 sequences are MDHEN and SYDVKM.

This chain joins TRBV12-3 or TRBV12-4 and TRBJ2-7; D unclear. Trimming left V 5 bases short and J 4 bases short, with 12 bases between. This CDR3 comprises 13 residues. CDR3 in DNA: TGTGCCAGCAGTGTCGCGGTAACTTACGAGCAGTACTTC. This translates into CASSVAVTYEQYF.

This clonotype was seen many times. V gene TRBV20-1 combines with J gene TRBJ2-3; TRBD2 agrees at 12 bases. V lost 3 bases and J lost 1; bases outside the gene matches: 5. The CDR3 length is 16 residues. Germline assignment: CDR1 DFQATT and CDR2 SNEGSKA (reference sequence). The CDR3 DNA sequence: TGCAGTGCTAGTGCACTAGCGGGAGGCGGCACAGATACGCAGTATTTT. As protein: CSASALAGGGTDTQYF.

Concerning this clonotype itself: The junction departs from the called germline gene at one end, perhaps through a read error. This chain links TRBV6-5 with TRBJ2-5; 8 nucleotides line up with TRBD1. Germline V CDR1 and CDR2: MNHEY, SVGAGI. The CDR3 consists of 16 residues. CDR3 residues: CASSLGRDRGQETQHF. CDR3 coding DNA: TGTGCCAGCAGTTTGGGTCGTGACAGGGGACAAGAGACCCAGCACTTC.

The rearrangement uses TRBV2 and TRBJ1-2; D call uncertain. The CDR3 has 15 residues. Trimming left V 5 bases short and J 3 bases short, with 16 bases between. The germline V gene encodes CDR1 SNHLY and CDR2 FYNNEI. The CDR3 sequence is CASSRGLELYYGYTF. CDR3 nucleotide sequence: TGTGCCAGCAGTCGAGGGTTGGAACTGTACTATGGCTACACCTTC.

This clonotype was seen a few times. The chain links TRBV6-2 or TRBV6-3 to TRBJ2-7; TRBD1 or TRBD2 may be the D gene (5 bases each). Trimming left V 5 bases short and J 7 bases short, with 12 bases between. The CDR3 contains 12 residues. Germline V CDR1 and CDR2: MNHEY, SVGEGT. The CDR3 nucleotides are TGTGCCAGCAGTCCGACAGCGGTAGAGCAGTACTTC. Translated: CASSPTAVEQYF.

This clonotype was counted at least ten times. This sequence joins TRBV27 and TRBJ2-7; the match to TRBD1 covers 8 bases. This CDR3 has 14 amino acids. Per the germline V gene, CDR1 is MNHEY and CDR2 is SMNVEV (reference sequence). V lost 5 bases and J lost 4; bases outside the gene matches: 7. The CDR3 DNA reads TGTGCCAGCAGTGTTAACACAGGGGGGTACGAGCAGTACTTC. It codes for CASSVNTGGYEQYF.

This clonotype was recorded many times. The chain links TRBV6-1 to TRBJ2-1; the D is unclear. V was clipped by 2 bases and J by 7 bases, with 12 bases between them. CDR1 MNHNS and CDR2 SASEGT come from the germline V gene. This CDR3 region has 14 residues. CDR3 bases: TGTGCCAGCAGTGAAATTGGTAGGTTAAATGAGCAGTTCTTC. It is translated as CASSEIGRLNEQFF.

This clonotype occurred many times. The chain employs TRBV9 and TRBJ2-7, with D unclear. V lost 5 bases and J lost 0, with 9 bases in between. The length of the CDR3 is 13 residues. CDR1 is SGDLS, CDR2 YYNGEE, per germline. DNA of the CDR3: TGTGCCAGCAGTATGGCGAACTCCTACGAGCAGTACTTC. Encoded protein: CASSMANSYEQYF.

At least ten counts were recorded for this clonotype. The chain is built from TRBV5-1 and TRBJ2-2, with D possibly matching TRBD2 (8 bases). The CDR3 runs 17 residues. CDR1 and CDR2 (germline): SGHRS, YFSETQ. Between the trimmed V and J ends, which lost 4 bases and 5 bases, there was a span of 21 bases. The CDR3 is CASSIGTVSGMTGELFF. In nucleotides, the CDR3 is TGCGCCAGCAGCATTGGGACAGTTAGCGGGATGACCGGGGAGCTGTTTTTT.

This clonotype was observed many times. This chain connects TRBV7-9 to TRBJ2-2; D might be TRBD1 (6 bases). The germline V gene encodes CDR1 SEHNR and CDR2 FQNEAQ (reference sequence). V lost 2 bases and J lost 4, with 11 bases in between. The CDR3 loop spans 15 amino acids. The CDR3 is CASSLQGQSTGELFF. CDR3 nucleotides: TGTGCCAGCAGCTTACAAGGACAGAGCACCGGGGAGCTGTTTTTT.

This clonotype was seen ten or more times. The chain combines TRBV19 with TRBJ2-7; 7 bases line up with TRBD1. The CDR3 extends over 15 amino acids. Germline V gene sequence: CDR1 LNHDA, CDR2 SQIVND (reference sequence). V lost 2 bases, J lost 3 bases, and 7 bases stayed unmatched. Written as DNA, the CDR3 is TGTGCCAGTAGTATAACAGGGGCCTTGGGCTACGAGCAGTACTTC. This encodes CASSITGALGYEQYF.

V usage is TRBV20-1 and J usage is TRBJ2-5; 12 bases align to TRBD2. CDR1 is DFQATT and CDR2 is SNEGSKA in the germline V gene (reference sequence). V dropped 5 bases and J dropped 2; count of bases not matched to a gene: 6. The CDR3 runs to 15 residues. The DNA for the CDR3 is TGCAGTGCTGACCAACTAGCGGGAGGACAAGAGACCCAGTACTTC. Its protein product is CSADQLAGGQETQYF.

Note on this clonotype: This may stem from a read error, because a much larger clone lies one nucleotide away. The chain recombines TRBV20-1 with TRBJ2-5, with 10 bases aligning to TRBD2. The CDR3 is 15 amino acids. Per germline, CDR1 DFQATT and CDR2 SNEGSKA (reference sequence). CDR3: CSARIPSGRGETLYF. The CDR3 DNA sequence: TGCAGTGCTAGAATACCTAGCGGGAGAGGGGAGACCCTGTACTTC.

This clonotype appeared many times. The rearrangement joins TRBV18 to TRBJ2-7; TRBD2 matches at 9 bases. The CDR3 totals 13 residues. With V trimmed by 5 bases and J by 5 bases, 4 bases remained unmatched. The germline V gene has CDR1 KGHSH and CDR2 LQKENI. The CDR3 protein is CASSSIAGDEQYF. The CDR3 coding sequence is TGTGCCAGCTCATCGATAGCGGGAGACGAGCAGTACTTC.

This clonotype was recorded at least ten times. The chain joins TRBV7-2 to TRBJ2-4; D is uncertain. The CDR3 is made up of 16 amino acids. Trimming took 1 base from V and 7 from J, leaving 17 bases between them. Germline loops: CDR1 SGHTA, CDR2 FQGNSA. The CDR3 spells CASSLVLPPPSNIQYF. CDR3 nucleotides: TGTGCCAGCAGCTTAGTCCTCCCCCCACCTTCGAACATTCAGTACTTC.

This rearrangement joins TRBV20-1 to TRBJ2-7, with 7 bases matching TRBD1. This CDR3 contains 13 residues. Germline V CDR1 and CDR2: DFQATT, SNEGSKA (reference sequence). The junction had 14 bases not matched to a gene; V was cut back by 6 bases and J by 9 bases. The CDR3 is CSATVGTEAVQYF. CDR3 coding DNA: TGCAGTGCCACCGTGGGGACAGAAGCAGTGCAGTACTTC.

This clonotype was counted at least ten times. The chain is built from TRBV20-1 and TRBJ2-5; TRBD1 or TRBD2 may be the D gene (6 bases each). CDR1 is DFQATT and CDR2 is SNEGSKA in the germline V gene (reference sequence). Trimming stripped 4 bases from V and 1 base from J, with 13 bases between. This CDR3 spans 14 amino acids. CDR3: CSANRRGVQETQYF. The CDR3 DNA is TGCAGTGCTAACAGGAGGGGGGTCCAAGAGACCCAGTACTTC.

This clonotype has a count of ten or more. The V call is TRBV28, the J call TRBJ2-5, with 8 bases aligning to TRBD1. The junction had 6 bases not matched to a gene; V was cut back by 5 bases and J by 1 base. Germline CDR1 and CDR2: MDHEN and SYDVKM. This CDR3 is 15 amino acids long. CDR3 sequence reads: CASSPPGGPQETQYF. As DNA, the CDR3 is TGTGCCAGCAGTCCCCCAGGGGGCCCCCAAGAGACCCAGTACTTC.

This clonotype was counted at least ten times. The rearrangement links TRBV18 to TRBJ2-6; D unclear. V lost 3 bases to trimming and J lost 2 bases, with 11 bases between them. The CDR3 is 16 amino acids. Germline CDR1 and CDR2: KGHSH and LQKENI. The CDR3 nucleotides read TGTGCCAGCTCACCGAGCCGGACGACTGGGGCCAACGTCCTGACTTTC. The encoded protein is CASSPSRTTGANVLTF.

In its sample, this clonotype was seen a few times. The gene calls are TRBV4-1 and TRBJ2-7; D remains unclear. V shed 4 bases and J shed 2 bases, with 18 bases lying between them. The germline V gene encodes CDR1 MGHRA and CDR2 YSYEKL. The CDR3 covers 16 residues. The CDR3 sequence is CASSLSLKTAAYEQYF. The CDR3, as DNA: TGCGCCAGCAGCCTCTCCCTAAAAACGGCCGCCTACGAGCAGTACTTC.

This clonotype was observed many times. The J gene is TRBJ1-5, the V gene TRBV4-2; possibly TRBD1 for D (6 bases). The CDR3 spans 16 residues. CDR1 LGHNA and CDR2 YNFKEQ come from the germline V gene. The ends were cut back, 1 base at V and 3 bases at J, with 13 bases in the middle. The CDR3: CASSQVGGTFNQPQHF. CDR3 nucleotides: TGTGCCAGCAGCCAAGTAGGGGGGACCTTCAATCAGCCCCAGCATTTT.

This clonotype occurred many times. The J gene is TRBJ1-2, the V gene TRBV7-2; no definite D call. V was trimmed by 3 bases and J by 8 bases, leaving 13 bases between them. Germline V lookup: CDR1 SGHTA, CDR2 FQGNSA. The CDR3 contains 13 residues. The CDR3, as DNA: TGTGCCAGCAGCTTTAGTTCCTCGAGCGGCTACACCTTC. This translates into CASSFSSSSGYTF.

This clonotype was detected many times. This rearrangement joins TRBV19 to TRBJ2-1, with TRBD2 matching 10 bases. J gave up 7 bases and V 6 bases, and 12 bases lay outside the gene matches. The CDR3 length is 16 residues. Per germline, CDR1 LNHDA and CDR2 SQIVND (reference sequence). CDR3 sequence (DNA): TGTGCCAGTAGGACACTAGCGGGGTGGGGGATAAATGAGCAGTTCTTC. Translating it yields CASRTLAGWGINEQFF.

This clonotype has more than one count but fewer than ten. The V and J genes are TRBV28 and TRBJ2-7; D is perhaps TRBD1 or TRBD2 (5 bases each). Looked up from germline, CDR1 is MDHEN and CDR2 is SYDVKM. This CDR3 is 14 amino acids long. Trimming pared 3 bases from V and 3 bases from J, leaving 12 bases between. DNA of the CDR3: TGTGCCAGCAGTTTGGGTGGGGGTCTCTACGAGCAGTACTTC. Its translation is CASSLGGGLYEQYF.

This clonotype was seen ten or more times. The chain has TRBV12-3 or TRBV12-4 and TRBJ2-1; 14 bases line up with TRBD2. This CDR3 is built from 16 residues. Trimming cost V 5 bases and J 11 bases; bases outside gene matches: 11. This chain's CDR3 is CASSLGTSGSIGKQFF. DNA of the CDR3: TGTGCCAGCAGTCTCGGGACTAGCGGGAGTATTGGTAAGCAGTTCTTC.

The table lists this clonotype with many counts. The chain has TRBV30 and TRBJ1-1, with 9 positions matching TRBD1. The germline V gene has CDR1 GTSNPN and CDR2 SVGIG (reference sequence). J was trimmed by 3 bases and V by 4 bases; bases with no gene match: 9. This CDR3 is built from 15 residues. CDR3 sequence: CAWNPTGGRDTEAFF. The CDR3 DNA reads TGTGCCTGGAACCCCACAGGGGGCCGGGACACTGAAGCTTTCTTT.

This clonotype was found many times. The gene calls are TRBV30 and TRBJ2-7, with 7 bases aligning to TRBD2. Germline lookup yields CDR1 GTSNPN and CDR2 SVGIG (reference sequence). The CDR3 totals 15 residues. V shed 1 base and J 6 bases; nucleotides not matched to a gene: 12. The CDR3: CAWSGGGKRPSEQYF. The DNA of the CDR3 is TGTGCCTGGAGTGGCGGGGGAAAGCGGCCGTCCGAGCAGTACTTC.